One sample yielded the 30 T cell receptor beta chains listed below, sequenced in a study of CD8 T cells in ankylosing spondylitis. TCRdb analysed the 5' RACE reads with MiXCR anew, one entry per CDR3 protein. The sample consists of roughly 90,000 distinct CDR3 sequences, 7.5% to 9% of them appearing once. Sequencing was done on a sample of blood, either unsorted or a sorted T cell fraction (not recorded which). All receptors derive from a male donor with ankylosing spondylitis or in good health (not recorded which).

This clonotype was detected ten times or more. CDR3 in amino acids: CASRNKRLGGRAGEQFF. The CDR3 DNA reads as TGTGCCAGCAGAAACAAACGACTAGGCGGGAGGGCGGGTGAGCAGTTCTTC. V usage is TRBV12-3 or TRBV12-4 and J usage is TRBJ2-1; the match to TRBD2 covers 9 bases. Trimming at V came to 6 bases and at J to 9 bases, leaving 18 bases not matched to a gene. CDR3 length: 17 residues.

This clonotype was seen many times. V is TRBV4-3 and J is TRBJ1-4; TRBD1 is a possible D gene (5 bases). Trimming pared 0 bases from V and 4 bases from J, leaving 21 bases between. Germline values: CDR1 LGHNA, CDR2 YSLEER. The CDR3 is made up of 19 amino acids. The CDR3 nucleotides are TGCGCCAGCAGCCAAGATAGGGACCCGTCGAGGTCGGGTAATGAAAAACTGTTTTTT. Amino acid sequence: CASSQDRDPSRSGNEKLFF.

This clonotype has only one observation. This sequence joins TRBV11-2 and TRBJ2-1; 14 positions match TRBD2. Germline CDR1 reads SGHAT; CDR2 reads FQNNGV. The junction had 16 bases not matched to a gene; V was cut back by 2 bases and J by 4 bases. This CDR3 spans 21 amino acids. The CDR3 reads CASSLLGGTSGSPRIYNEQFF. For the CDR3, the DNA is TGTGCCAGCAGCTTATTGGGGGGGACTAGCGGGAGCCCTAGGATTTACAATGAGCAGTTCTTC.

The rearrangement links TRBV2 to TRBJ2-2, with TRBD2 matching 7 bases. Germline CDR1 SNHLY, CDR2 FYNNEI. The V and J ends lost 1 base and 1 base, in that order; junction bases with no gene match: 0. The CDR3 runs 15 residues. This CDR3 reads CASSEGGGNTGELFF. CDR3 nucleotides: TGTGCCAGCAGTGAAGGGGGGGGGAACACCGGGGAGCTGTTTTTT.

This clonotype was counted many times. In nucleotides, the CDR3 is TGTGCCACCAGTGGGGGTAGCAATCAGCCCCAGCATTTT. Translation gives CATSGGSNQPQHF. This chain links TRBV24-1 with TRBJ1-5, with D unclear. Germline values: CDR1 KGHDR, CDR2 SFDVKD. The CDR3 contains 13 residues. Trimming removed 5 bases from V and 0 bases from J, with 4 bases in between.

This clonotype was found many times. The chain combines TRBV5-1 with TRBJ2-5, with unresolved D. V dropped 2 bases and J dropped 5 bases, with 13 bases sitting between them. Germline-derived CDR1 and CDR2 are SGHRS and YFSETQ. The CDR3 runs to 14 residues. Written as DNA, the CDR3 is TGCGCCAGCAGCTTTGGTCTAGTTGAGGAGACCCAGTACTTC. Its protein product is CASSFGLVEETQYF.

This clonotype was counted at least ten times. The chain combines TRBV12-3 or TRBV12-4 with TRBJ1-1, with TRBD1 as a possible D gene (5 bases). This CDR3 is built from 13 residues. Trimming removed 2 bases from V and 8 bases from J, with 12 bases in between. The CDR3 nucleotides are TGTGCCAGCAGTTTACGGACACCCCTAGAAGCTTTCTTT. Residues: CASSLRTPLEAFF.

This clonotype was found a few times. The genes are TRBV5-8 and TRBJ2-3; 8 nucleotides align to TRBD1. The CDR3 runs to 14 residues. In germline, CDR1 is SGHTS, CDR2 YDEGEE. V lost 4 bases to trimming and J lost 4 bases; unmatched junction nucleotides: 5. CDR3 loop: CASSRWTGPDTQYF. The CDR3 coding sequence is TGTGCCAGCAGCAGATGGACAGGGCCAGATACGCAGTATTTT.

Regarding this clonotype: One junction end does not reproduce the germline sequence, and a read error may be involved. The rearrangement joins TRBV5-1 to TRBJ2-3; weak D call: TRBD1 (6 bases). From germline, CDR1 is SGHRS and CDR2 YFSETQ. This CDR3 is 16 amino acids long. The CDR3 DNA follows: TGCGCCAGTAGCTACTACTATCGGGACATCACAGATACGCAGTATTTT. This codes for CASSYYYRDITDTQYF.

There are many counts of this clonotype. The chain uses TRBV4-3 and TRBJ2-1; 7 bases map to TRBD1. J was trimmed by 5 bases and V by 0 bases; bases with no gene match: 7. This CDR3 has 16 amino acids. Germline-derived CDR1 and CDR2 are LGHNA and YSLEER. CDR3 nucleotides: TGCGCCAGCAGCCAAGAGGGGACAGCCTCTCACAATGAGCAGTTCTTC. Encoded protein: CASSQEGTASHNEQFF.

This clonotype was seen ten or more times. The chain couples TRBV20-1 to TRBJ1-1, with a weak D call TRBD1 (6 bases). Trimming removed 4 bases at V and 5 bases at J, with 20 bases between. CDR1 is DFQATT and CDR2 is SNEGSKA in the germline V gene (reference sequence). The CDR3 covers 15 residues. The CDR3: CSATNPQGGGTEAFF. In DNA form, the CDR3 reads TGCAGTGCTACAAATCCACAGGGAGGTGGGACTGAAGCTTTCTTT.

This clonotype has ten or more counts. This chain uses TRBV2 with TRBJ2-7, with D perhaps matching TRBD1 (5 bases). The CDR3 is made up of 14 amino acids. With 1 base removed from V and 3 bases from J, the gap between germline ends came to 10 bases. Germline V gene sequence: CDR1 SNHLY, CDR2 FYNNEI. The CDR3 region is CASSEGDSYYEQYF. The CDR3 DNA sequence: TGTGCCAGCAGTGAAGGCGACAGCTACTACGAGCAGTACTTC.

As to this clonotype: This may arise from a read error, as a much more abundant clone is one base away. V is TRBV5-6 and J is TRBJ2-2, with unresolved D. Germline V gene sequence: CDR1 SGHDT, CDR2 YYEEEE. This CDR3 region has 18 residues. DNA for the CDR3: TGTGCCGGCAGCTTGCCACCCCCTAGAAGCCCGAACACCGGGGAGCTGTTTTTT. Protein product: CAGSLPPPRSPNTGELFF.

This clonotype was found many times. The CDR3 loop is CASRAGTETYEQYF. The CDR3 coding sequence is TGTGCCAGCAGAGCCGGGACGGAAACCTACGAGCAGTACTTC. The rearrangement uses TRBV2 and TRBJ2-7, with D tentatively TRBD1 or TRBD2 (5 bases each). Germline V lookup: CDR1 SNHLY, CDR2 FYNNEI. V was trimmed by 6 bases and J by 2 bases, leaving 14 bases between them. This CDR3 region has 14 residues.

Many counts were recorded for this clonotype. The chain recombines TRBV6-5 with TRBJ2-1; TRBD2 agrees at 8 bases. V lost 2 bases and J lost 5; bases outside the gene matches: 8. Germline V gene data show CDR1 as MNHEY and CDR2 as SVGAGI. There are 16 residues in the CDR3. CDR3 in amino acids: CASSYGLTGGDNEQFF. The CDR3 nucleotides are TGTGCCAGCAGTTACGGTTTGACGGGAGGGGACAATGAGCAGTTCTTC.

This clonotype has at least ten counts. CDR3 DNA sequence: TGCAGCGTTAGTGTCGGTGGTGAAAAACTGTTTTTT. It encodes CSVSVGGEKLFF. The chain uses TRBV29-1 and TRBJ1-4, with D unresolved. Germline CDR1 SQVTM, CDR2 ANQGSEA. The length of the CDR3 is 12 residues. Trimming removed 5 bases at V and 7 bases at J, with 11 bases between.

This clonotype was counted many times. This chain links TRBV4-2 with TRBJ2-2, with a possible D match to TRBD2 (5 bases). The CDR3 spans 16 residues. Germline V CDR1 and CDR2: LGHNA, YNFKEQ. V was shortened by 4 bases and J by 4 bases, with 16 bases between the two germline ends. The CDR3: CASSPFEGVGTGELFF. CDR3 sequence (DNA): TGTGCCAGCAGCCCTTTTGAGGGCGTCGGCACCGGGGAGCTGTTTTTT.

This clonotype was observed many times. The V call is TRBV18, the J call TRBJ1-1; 8 bases are a match to TRBD1. CDR3 size: 14 residues. Germline CDR1 reads KGHSH; CDR2 reads LQKENI. V shed 0 bases and J 5 bases; nucleotides not matched to a gene: 2. The CDR3 nucleotides are TGTGCCAGCTCACCACCGCAGGGGGCTACTGAAGCTTTCTTT. Its protein is CASSPPQGATEAFF.

The V gene is TRBV30, the J gene TRBJ2-1, with D possibly being TRBD1 (5 bases). The ends were cut back, 1 base at V and 8 bases at J, with 12 bases in the middle. Germline V lookup: CDR1 GTSNPN, CDR2 SVGIG (reference sequence). The CDR3 sequence is 13 residues long. The CDR3 sequence is CAWSEGRAHEQFF. The CDR3 DNA reads TGTGCCTGGAGTGAGGGCAGGGCCCATGAGCAGTTCTTC.

This clonotype has ten or more counts. The gene calls are TRBV7-6 and TRBJ1-3; no definite D call. This CDR3 is built from 16 residues. The V end was cut by 1 base, the J end by 0 bases, with 10 bases between. CDR1 is SGHVS and CDR2 is FNYEAQ in the germline V gene. The CDR3 region is CASSLGSGDSGNTIYF. CDR3 in DNA: TGTGCCAGCAGCTTAGGATCAGGTGACTCTGGAAACACCATATATTTT.

This clonotype was seen many times. The chain uses TRBV7-6 and TRBJ2-2; TRBD1 matches 8 bases. The CDR3 loop spans 14 amino acids. Germline CDR1 SGHVS, CDR2 FNYEAQ. Unmatched junction bases numbered 3, after V lost 7 bases and J lost 2 bases. In DNA form, the CDR3 reads TGTGCCAGCACCGACAGGGGAAACACCGGGGAGCTGTTTTTT. It is translated as CASTDRGNTGELFF. The variable domain in full, with the rest retrieved from reference TRBV7-6 and TRBJ2-2, is GAGVSQSPRYKVTKRGQDVALRCDPISGHVSLYWYRQALGQGPEFLTYFNYEAQQDKSGLPNDRFSAERPEGSISTLTIQRTEQRDSAMYRCASTDRGNTGELFFGEGSRLTVL.

This clonotype was counted at least ten times. CDR3 DNA: TGTGCCAGCAGCCCTGGGGGCGCAGATACGCAGTATTTT. Its translation: CASSPGGADTQYF. The rearrangement links TRBV4-2 to TRBJ2-3; D perhaps matches TRBD1 (6 bases). Trimming took off 4 bases at V and 4 bases at J, with 9 bases between the two ends. CDR3 length equals 13 residues. Germline V gene sequence: CDR1 LGHNA, CDR2 YNFKEQ.

The chain uses TRBV5-1 and TRBJ2-7; 11 positions agree with TRBD1. The length of the CDR3 is 16 residues. Trimming cost V 4 bases and J 3 bases; bases outside gene matches: 9. Germline CDR1 and CDR2: SGHRS and YFSETQ. CDR3 coding DNA: TGCGCCAGCAGCCGAAAAGGACAGGGGGCTGGCTACGAGCAGTACTTC. Its protein product is CASSRKGQGAGYEQYF. The whole variable domain, filled in from reference TRBV5-1 and TRBJ2-7, reads KAGVTQTPRYLIKTRGQQVTLSCSPISGHRSVSWYQQTPGQGLQFLFEYFSETQRNKGNFPGRFSGRQFSNSRSEMNVSTLELGDSALYLCASSRKGQGAGYEQYFGPGTRLTVT.

This clonotype was counted at least ten times. The V gene is TRBV6-1, the J gene TRBJ2-5, with 7 bases fitting TRBD1. Germline loops: CDR1 MNHNS, CDR2 SASEGT. V was clipped by 6 bases and J by 2 bases; unmatched bases: 15. This CDR3 is 17 amino acids long. The CDR3, as DNA: TGTGCCAGCAGGAGAGACAGGGTGCGTTCGACTCAAGAGACCCAGTACTTC. Amino acids: CASRRDRVRSTQETQYF.

This clonotype has at least ten counts. V gene TRBV29-1 combines with J gene TRBJ2-3, with D perhaps TRBD2 (6 bases). V lost 8 bases, J lost 0 bases, and 12 bases lay in between. Germline values: CDR1 SQVTM, CDR2 ANQGSEA. The CDR3 sequence is 13 residues long. The CDR3 region has the DNA TGCAGCTCCTATGGGGGGAGCACAGATACGCAGTATTTT. Translated: CSSYGGSTDTQYF.

This clonotype was observed at least ten times. The chain carries TRBV12-3 or TRBV12-4 and TRBJ2-7; D might be TRBD1 (6 bases). Trimming cost V 3 bases and J 3 bases, with 9 bases left between them. This CDR3 contains 13 residues. The CDR3 DNA follows: TGTGCCAGCAGTTTGACAGGTAGCTACGAGCAGTACTTC. Translated, it gives CASSLTGSYEQYF.

The rearrangement links TRBV20-1 to TRBJ1-2; D remains unclear. The V end was cut by 5 bases, the J end by 2 bases, with 12 bases between. Germline V gene data show CDR1 as DFQATT and CDR2 as SNEGSKA (reference sequence). CDR3 size: 13 residues. The CDR3 DNA reads TGCAGTGCTCTCCCTACCGTAAACTATGGCTACACCTTC. It encodes CSALPTVNYGYTF.

This clonotype was found many times. This chain uses TRBV7-3 with TRBJ2-1, with 9 bases identical to TRBD1. CDR1 and CDR2 from the germline V gene are SGHTA and FQGTGA. The ends lost 6 bases at V and 6 bases at J; junction bases unmatched: 6. The CDR3 has 14 amino acids. CDR3 amino acids: CASRWTGESNEQFF. DNA of the CDR3: TGTGCCAGCAGGTGGACAGGGGAAAGCAATGAGCAGTTCTTC.

This clonotype occurred many times. The chain has TRBV29-1 and TRBJ2-3; D possibly uses TRBD1 or TRBD2 (5 bases each). This CDR3 contains 13 residues. Germline V gene sequence: CDR1 SQVTM, CDR2 ANQGSEA. DNA for the CDR3: TGCGCCAGCCGAGGGGTACGCACAGATACGCAGTATTTT. Residues: CASRGVRTDTQYF.

This clonotype was picked up many times. J is TRBJ2-7 and V is TRBV6-1, with 7 bases matching TRBD2. The CDR3 contains 14 residues. Germline V lookup: CDR1 MNHNS, CDR2 SASEGT. V trimming: 0 bases; J trimming: 5 bases; junction bases outside the gene matches: 4. The DNA of the CDR3 is TGTGCCAGCAGTGAAGCGAGGGGAGGGAACGAGCAGTACTTC. Encoded protein: CASSEARGGNEQYF.